The sequence of this T cell receptor beta chain was determined in a study of response to subunit inactivated influenza vaccine. Findings and limits, study-wide: The authors suggested that few new T cells are recruited per seasonal influenza vaccination.

A word on this clonotype: No antigen is known for it.

From germline, CDR1 is DFQATT and CDR2 SNEGSKA (reference sequence). The CDR3 has 12 amino acids. The V end lost 7 bases, the J end lost 6 bases, and 16 bases lay between the germline ends. TCRdb analysed the RT-PCR reads with MiXCR anew, one entry per CDR3 protein. Among under 850,000 distinct CDR3 sequences listed, approximately 17% were seen once. This TCR was recovered from a man over 45 who received an inactivated influenza vaccine. Here the sequenced sample was PBMCs from blood, taken 4 to 6 days after vaccination. This rearrangement joins TRBV20-1 to TRBJ2-7; D is unclear. CDR3 sequence reads: CSVPSSTGEQYF. CDR3 in DNA: TGCAGTGTCCCAAGTTCAACCGGCGAGCAGTACTTC.